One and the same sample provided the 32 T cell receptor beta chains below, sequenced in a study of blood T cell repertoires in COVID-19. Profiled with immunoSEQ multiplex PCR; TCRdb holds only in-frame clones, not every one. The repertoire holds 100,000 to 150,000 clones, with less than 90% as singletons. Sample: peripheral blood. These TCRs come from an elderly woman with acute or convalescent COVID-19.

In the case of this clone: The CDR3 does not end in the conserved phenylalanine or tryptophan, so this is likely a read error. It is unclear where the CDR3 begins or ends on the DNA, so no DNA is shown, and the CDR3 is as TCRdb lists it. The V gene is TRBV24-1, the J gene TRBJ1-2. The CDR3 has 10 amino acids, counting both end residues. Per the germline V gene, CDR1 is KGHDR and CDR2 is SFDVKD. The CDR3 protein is CATSDFLTLS.

CDR3 DNA: TGTGCCAGCAGCGCTTTCTATGGGGGCGGGTTCCCCGGGGAGCTGTTTTTT. Amino acid sequence: CASSAFYGGGFPGELFF. The rearrangement links TRBV9 to TRBJ2-2; TRBD1 is a possible D gene (6 bases). The CDR3 contains 17 residues. In germline, CDR1 is SGDLS, CDR2 YYNGEE. Trimming removed 3 bases from V and 6 bases from J, with 21 bases in between.

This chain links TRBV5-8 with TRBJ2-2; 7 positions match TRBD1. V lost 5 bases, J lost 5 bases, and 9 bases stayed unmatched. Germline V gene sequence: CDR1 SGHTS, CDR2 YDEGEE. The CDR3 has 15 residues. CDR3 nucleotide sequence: TGTGCCAGCAGACCCGACAGGGCTAGGACCGGGGAGCTGTTTTTT. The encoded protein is CASRPDRARTGELFF.

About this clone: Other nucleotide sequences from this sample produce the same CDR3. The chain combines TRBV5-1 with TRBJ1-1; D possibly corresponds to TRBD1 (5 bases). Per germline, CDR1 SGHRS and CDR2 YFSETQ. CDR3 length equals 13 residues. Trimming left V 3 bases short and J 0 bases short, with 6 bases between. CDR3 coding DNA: TGCGCCAGCAGCTCACAGGTGAACACTGAAGCTTTCTTT. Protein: CASSSQVNTEAFF.

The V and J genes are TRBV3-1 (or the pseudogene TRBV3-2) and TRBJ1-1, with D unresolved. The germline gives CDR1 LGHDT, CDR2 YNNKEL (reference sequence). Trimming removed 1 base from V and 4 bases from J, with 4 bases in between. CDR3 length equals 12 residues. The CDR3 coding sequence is TGTGCCAGCAGCCAAGTAGCCACTGAAGCTTTCTTT. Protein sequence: CASSQVATEAFF.

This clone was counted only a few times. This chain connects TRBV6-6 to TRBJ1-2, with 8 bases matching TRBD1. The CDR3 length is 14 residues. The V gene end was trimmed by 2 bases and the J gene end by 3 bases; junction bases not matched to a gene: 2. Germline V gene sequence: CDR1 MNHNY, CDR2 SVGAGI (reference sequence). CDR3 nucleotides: TGTGCCAGCAGTTACACAGGGGGTGACTATGGCTACACCTTC. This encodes CASSYTGGDYGYTF.

The CDR3 bases are TGTGCCAGCAGTGATCTCGGACTTGTAGCCAAAAACATTCAGTACTTC. Amino acid sequence: CASSDLGLVAKNIQYF. The J gene is TRBJ2-4, the V gene TRBV2, with a weak D call TRBD2 (5 bases). The CDR3 spans 16 residues. CDR1 is SNHLY and CDR2 is FYNNEI in the germline V gene. V was shortened by 3 bases and J by 0 bases, with 12 bases between the two germline ends.

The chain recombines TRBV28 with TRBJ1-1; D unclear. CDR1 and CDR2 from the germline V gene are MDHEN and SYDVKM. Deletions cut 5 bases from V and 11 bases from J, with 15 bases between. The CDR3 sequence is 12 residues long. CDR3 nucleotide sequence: TGTGCCAGCAGTCCCTCCCGACTGGAGGCTTTCTTT. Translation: CASSPSRLEAFF. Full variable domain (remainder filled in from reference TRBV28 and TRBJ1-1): DVKVTQSSRYLVKRTGEKVFLECVQDMDHENMFWYRQDPGLGLRLIYFSYDVKMKEKGDIPEGYSVSREKKERFSLILESASTNQTSMYLCASSPSRLEAFFGQGTRLTVV.

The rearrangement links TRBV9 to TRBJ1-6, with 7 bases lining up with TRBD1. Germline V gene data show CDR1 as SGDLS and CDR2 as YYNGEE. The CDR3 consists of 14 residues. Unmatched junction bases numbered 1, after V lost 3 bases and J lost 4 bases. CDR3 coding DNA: TGTGCCAGCAGCGCGACAGGGTATAATTCACCCCTCCACTTT. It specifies CASSATGYNSPLHF.

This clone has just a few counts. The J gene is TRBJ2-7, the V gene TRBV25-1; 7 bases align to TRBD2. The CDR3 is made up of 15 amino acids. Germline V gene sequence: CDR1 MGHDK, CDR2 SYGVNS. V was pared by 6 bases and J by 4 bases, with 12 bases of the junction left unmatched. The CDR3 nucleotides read TGTGCCAGCAGCGACCCAGCTAGCGGCCTTTACGAGCAGTACTTC. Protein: CASSDPASGLYEQYF.

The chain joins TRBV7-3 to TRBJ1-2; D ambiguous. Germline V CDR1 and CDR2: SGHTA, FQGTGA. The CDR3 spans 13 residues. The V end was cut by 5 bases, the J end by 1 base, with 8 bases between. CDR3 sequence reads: CASSLLINYGYTF. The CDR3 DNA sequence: TGTGCCAGCAGCCTGCTAATTAACTATGGCTACACCTTC.

This CDR3 is CASSRIRDYGYTF. The CDR3 coding sequence is TGTGCCAGCAGCAGGATCCGGGACTATGGCTACACCTTC. V is TRBV7-2 and J is TRBJ1-2; D is unclear. CDR1 and CDR2 (germline): SGHTA, FQGNSA. This CDR3 has 13 residues. Deletions cut 5 bases from V and 3 bases from J, with 10 bases between.

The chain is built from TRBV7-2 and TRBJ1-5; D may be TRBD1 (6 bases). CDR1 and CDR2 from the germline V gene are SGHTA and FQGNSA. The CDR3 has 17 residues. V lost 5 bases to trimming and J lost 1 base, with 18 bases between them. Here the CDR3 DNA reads TGTGCCAGCAGCGGTCCGCAGGGGATGTCGAGCAATCAGCCCCAGCATTTT. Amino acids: CASSGPQGMSSNQPQHF.

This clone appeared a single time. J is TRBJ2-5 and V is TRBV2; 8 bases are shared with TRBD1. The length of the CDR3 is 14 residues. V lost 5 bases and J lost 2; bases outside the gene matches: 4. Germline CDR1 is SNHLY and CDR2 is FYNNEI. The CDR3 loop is CASSTYRGQETQYF. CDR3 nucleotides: TGTGCCAGCAGTACCTACAGGGGGCAAGAGACCCAGTACTTC.

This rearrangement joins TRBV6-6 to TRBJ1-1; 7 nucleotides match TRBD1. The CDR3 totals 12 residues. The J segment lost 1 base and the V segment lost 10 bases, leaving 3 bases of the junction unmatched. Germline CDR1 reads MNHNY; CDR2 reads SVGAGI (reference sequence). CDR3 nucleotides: TGTGCCACAGGACAGGCGAACACTGAAGCTTTCTTT. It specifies CATGQANTEAFF.

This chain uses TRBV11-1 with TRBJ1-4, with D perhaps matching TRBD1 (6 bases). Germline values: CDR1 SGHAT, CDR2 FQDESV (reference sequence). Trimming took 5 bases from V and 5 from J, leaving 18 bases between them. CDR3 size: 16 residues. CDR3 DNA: TGTGCCAGCAGCCTCGTCGCGGGCAGGGGAAATGAAAAACTGTTTTTT. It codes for CASSLVAGRGNEKLFF. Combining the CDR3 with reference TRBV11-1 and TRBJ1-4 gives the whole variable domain EAEVAQSPRYKITEKSQAVAFWCDPISGHATLYWYRQILGQGPELLVQFQDESVVDDSQLPKDRFSAERLKGVDSTLKIQPAELGDSAMYLCASSLVAGRGNEKLFFGSGTQLSVL.

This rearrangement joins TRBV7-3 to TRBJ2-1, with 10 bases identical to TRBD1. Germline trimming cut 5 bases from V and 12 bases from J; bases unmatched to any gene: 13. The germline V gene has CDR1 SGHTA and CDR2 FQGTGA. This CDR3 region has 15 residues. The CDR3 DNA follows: TGTGCCAGCAGCCCCCGGGACAGGGGCGACTTGGGGCAGTTCTTC. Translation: CASSPRDRGDLGQFF.

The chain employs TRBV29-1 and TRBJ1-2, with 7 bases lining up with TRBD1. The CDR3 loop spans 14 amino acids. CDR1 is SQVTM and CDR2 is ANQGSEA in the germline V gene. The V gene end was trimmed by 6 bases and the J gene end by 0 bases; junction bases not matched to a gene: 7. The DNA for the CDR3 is TGCAGCGTCTTGGGACAGCTAGCTAACTATGGCTACACCTTC. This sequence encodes CSVLGQLANYGYTF.

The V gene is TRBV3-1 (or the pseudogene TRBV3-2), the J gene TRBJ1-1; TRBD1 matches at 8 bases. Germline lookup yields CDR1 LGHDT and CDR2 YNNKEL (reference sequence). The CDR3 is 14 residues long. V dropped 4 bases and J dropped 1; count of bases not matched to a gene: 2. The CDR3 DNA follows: TGTGCCAGCAGCCTCGGGACAGGGAACACTGAAGCTTTCTTT. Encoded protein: CASSLGTGNTEAFF.

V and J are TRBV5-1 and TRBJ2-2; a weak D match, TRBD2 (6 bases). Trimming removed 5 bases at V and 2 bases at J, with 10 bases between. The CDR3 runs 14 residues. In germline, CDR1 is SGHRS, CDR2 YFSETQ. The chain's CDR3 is CASRTAGNTGELFF. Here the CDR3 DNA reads TGCGCCAGCAGGACGGCGGGAAACACCGGGGAGCTGTTTTTT.

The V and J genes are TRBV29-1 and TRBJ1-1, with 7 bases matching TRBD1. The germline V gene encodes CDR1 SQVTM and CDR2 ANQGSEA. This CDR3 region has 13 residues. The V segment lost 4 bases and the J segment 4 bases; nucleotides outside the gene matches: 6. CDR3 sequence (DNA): TGCAGCGTTGGACAGGGCGGGTCCACTGAAGCTTTCTTT. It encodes CSVGQGGSTEAFF.

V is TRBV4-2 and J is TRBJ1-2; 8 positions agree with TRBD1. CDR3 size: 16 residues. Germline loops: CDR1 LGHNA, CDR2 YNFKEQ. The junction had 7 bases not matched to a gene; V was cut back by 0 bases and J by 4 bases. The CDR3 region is CASSQDKWTGSYGYTF. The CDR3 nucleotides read TGTGCCAGCAGCCAAGATAAGTGGACAGGGAGCTATGGCTACACCTTC.

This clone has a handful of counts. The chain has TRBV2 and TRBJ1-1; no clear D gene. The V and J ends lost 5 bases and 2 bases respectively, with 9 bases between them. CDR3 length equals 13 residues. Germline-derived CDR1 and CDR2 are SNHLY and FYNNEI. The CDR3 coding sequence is TGTGCCAGCAGTAACAGCAGAAACACTGAAGCTTTCTTT. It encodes CASSNSRNTEAFF.

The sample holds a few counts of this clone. CDR3 DNA: TGTGCCAGCAGTCTAATAGACAGTCAAACTAATGAAAAACTGTTTTTT. This codes for CASSLIDSQTNEKLFF. The chain uses TRBV28 and TRBJ1-4, with D tentatively TRBD1 (5 bases). The CDR3 covers 16 residues. V shed 5 bases and J shed 1 base, with 14 bases lying between them. Germline V gene data show CDR1 as MDHEN and CDR2 as SYDVKM.

The CDR3 loop reads CASSLVGGGKLSYEQYF. The DNA of the CDR3 is TGTGCCAGCAGCTTAGTAGGGGGGGGGAAACTTTCCTACGAGCAGTACTTC. The V gene is TRBV7-2, the J gene TRBJ2-7, with D perhaps matching TRBD2 (7 bases). CDR3 size: 17 residues. Germline values: CDR1 SGHTA, CDR2 FQGNSA. V lost 1 base, J lost 1 base, and 17 bases lay in between.

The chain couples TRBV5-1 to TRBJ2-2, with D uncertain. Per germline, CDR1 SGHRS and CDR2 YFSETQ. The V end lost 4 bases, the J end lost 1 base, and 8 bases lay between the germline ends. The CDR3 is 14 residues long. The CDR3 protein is CASSVRENTGELFF. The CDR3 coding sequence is TGCGCCAGCAGCGTCCGCGAGAACACCGGGGAGCTGTTTTTT. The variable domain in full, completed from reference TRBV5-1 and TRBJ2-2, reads KAGVTQTPRYLIKTRGQQVTLSCSPISGHRSVSWYQQTPGQGLQFLFEYFSETQRNKGNFPGRFSGRQFSNSRSEMNVSTLELGDSALYLCASSVRENTGELFFGEGSRLTVL.

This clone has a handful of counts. The CDR3 DNA sequence: TGTGCCAGCAGCTTCGAGGGGGCGCATAGGGCCGGTGGCTACACCTTC. It translates to CASSFEGAHRAGGYTF. V usage is TRBV7-2 and J usage is TRBJ1-2; 7 nucleotides line up with TRBD1. The CDR3 length is 16 residues. The germline V gene has CDR1 SGHTA and CDR2 FQGNSA. Unmatched junction bases numbered 14, after V lost 3 bases and J lost 7 bases.

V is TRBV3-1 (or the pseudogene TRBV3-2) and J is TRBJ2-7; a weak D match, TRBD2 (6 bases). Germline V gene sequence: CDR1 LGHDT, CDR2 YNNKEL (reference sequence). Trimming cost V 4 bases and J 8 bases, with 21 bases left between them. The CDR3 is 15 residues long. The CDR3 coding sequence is TGTGCCAGCAGCCCCTCTGGCGGGGCCCTTAACAAGCAGTACTTC. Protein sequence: CASSPSGGALNKQYF.

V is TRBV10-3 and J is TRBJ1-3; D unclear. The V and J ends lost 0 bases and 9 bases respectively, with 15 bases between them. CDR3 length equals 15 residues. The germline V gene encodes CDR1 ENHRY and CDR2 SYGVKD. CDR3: CAISESPRLERTIYF. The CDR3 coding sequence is TGTGCCATCAGTGAGTCGCCGCGGCTTGAGCGCACCATATATTTT.

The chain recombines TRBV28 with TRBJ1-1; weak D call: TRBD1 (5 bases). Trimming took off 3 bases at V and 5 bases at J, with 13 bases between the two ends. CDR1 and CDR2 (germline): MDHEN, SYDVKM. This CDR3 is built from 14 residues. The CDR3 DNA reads TGTGCCAGCAGTTTTTTTTTGGGGGGAACTGAAGCTTTCTTT. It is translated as CASSFFLGGTEAFF. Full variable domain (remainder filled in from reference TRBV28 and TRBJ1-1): DVKVTQSSRYLVKRTGEKVFLECVQDMDHENMFWYRQDPGLGLRLIYFSYDVKMKEKGDIPEGYSVSREKKERFSLILESASTNQTSMYLCASSFFLGGTEAFFGQGTRLTVV.

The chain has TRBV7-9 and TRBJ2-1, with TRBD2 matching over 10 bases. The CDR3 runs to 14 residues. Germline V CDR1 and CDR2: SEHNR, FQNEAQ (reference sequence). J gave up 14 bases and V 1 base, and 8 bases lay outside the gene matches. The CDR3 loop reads CASSLGTSGSHKFF. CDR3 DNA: TGTGCCAGCAGCTTAGGGACTAGCGGTTCGCATAAGTTCTTC.

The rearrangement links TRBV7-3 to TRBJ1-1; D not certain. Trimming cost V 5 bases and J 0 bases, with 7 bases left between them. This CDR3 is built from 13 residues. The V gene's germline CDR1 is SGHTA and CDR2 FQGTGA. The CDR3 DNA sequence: TGTGCCAGCAGCCCCACACTGAACACTGAAGCTTTCTTT. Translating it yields CASSPTLNTEAFF.